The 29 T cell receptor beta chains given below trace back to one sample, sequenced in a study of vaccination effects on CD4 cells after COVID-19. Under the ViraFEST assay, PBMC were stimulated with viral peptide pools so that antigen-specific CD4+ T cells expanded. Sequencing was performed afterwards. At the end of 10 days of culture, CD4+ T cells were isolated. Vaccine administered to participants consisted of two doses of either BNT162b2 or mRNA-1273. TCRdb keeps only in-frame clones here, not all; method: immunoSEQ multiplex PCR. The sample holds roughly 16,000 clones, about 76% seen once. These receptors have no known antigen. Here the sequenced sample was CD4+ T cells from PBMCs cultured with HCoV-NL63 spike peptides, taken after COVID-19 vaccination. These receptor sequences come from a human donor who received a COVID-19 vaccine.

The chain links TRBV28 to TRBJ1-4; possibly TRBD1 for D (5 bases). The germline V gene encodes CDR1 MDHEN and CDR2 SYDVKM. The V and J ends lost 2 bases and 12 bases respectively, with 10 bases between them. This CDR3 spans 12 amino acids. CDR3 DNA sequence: TGTGCCAGCAGTTTAACAGGATCGGAACTGTTTTTT. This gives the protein CASSLTGSELFF.

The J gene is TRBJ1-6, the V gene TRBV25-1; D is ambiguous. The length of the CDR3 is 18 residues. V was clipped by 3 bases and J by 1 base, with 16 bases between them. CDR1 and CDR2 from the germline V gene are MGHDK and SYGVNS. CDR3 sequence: CASSDRPGRGSYNSPLHF. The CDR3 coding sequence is TGTGCCAGCAGTGATAGGCCAGGAAGAGGATCCTATAATTCACCCCTCCACTTT.

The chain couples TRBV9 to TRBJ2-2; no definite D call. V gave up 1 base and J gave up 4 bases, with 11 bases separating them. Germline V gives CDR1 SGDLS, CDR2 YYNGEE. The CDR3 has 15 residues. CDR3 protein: CASSVQAPGTGELFF. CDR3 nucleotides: TGTGCCAGCAGCGTACAGGCCCCGGGCACCGGGGAGCTGTTTTTT.

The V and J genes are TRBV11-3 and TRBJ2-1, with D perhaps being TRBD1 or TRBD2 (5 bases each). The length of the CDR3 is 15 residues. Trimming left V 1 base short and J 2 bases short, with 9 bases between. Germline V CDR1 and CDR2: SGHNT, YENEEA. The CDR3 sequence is CASSLGDGTYNEQFF. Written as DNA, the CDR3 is TGTGCCAGCAGCTTAGGGGACGGTACCTACAATGAGCAGTTCTTC.

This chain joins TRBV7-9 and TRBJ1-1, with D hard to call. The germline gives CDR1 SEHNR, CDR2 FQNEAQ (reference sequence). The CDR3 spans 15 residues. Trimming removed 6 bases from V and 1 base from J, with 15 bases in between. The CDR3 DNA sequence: TGTGCCAGCAGTTACCGCGCGGGCCGGAACACTGAAGCTTTCTTT. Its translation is CASSYRAGRNTEAFF.

The CDR3 sequence: CATLGGRTDTQYF. CDR3 sequence (DNA): TGTGCCACGTTAGGGGGCCGCACAGATACGCAGTATTTT. The chain links TRBV10-3 to TRBJ2-3, with 7 bases fitting TRBD1. CDR1 ENHRY and CDR2 SYGVKD come from the germline V gene. The CDR3 extends over 13 amino acids. V shed 10 bases, J shed 1 base, and the junction held 5 bases outside the gene matches.

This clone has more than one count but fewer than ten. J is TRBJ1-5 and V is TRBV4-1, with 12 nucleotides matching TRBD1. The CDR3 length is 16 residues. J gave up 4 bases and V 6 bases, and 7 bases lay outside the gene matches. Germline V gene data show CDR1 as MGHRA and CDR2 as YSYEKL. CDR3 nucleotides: TGCGCCAGCAGACCCGGGACAGGGGGCCTGAATCAGCCCCAGCATTTT. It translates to CASRPGTGGLNQPQHF.

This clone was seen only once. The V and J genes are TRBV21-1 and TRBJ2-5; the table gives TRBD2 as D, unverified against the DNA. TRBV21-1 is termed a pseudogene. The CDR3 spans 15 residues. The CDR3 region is CASHKREGSEETQYF. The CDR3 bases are TGTGCCAGCCACAAACGGGAGGGGTCGGAAGAGACCCAGTACTTC.

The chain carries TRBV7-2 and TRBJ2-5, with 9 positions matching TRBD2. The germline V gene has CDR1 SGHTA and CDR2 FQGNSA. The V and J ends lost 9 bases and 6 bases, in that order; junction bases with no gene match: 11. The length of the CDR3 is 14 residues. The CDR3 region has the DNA TGTGCCAGTTCCCTAGCGGGGAGGGGGAAGACCCAGTACTTC. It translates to CASSLAGRGKTQYF.

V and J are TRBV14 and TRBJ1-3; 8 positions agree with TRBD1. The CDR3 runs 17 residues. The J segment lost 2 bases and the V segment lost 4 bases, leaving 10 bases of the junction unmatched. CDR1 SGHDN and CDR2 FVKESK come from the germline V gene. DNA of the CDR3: TGTGCCAGCAGCCCCGGGACAGGCGCCCAGGCTGGAAACACCATATATTTT. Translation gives CASSPGTGAQAGNTIYF.

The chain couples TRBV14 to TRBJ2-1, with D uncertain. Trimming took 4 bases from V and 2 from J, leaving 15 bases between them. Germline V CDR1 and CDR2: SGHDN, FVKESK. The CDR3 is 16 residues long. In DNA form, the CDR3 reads TGTGCCAGCAGCCCCTATGGTAGTATTACCTACAATGAGCAGTTCTTC. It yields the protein CASSPYGSITYNEQFF.

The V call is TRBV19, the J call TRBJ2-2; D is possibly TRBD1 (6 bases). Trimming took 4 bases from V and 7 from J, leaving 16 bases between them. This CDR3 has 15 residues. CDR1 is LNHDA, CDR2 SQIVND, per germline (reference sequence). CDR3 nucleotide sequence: TGTGCCAGTAGTAACTCAGGGGTGTCGAGCGGGGAGCTGTTTTTT. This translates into CASSNSGVSSGELFF.

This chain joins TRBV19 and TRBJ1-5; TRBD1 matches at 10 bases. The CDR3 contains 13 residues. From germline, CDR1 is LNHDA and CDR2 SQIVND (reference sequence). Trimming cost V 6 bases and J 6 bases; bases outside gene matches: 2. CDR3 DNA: TGTGCCAGTAGGGACAGGGGGAGTCAGCCCCAGCATTTT. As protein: CASRDRGSQPQHF.

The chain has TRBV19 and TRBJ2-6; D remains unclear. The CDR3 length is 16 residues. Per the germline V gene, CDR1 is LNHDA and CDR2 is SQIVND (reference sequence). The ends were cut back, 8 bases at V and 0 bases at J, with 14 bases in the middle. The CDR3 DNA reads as TGTGCCAGTCGTGGCAGCACTCGCTCTGGGGCCAACGTCCTGACTTTC. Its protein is CASRGSTRSGANVLTF.

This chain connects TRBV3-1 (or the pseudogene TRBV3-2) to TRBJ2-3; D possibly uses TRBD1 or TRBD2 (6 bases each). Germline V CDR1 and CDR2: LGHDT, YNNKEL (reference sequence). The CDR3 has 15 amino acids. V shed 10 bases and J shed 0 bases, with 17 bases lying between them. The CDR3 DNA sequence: TGTGCCACCGCCCCATGGGGGGCTAGCACAGATACGCAGTATTTT. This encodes CATAPWGASTDTQYF.

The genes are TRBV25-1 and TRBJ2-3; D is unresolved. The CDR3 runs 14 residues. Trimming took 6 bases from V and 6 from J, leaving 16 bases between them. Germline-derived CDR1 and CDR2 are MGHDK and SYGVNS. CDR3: CASRDGSLADTQYF. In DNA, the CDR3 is TGTGCCAGCAGGGATGGAAGTTTGGCGGATACGCAGTATTTT.

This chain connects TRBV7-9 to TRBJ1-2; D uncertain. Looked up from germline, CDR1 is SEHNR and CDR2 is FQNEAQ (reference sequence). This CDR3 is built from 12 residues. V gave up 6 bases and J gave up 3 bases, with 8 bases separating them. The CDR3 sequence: CASSKTDYGYTF. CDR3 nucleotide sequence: TGTGCCAGCAGTAAAACGGACTATGGCTACACCTTC.

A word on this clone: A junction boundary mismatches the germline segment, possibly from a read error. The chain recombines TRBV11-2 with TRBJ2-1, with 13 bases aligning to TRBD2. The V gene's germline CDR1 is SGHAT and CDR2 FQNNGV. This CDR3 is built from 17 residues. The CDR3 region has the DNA TGTGCCAGCAGCTCCGACCGGACTAGCGGGGGCTACGATGAGCAGTTCTTC. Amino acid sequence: CASSSDRTSGGYDEQFF. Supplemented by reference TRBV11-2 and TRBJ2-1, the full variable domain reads EAGVAQSPRYKIIEKRQSVAFWCNPISGHATLYWYQQILGQGPKLLIQFQNNGVVDDSQLPKDRFSAERLKGVDSTLKIQPAKLEDSAVYLCASSSDRTSGGYDEQFFGPGTRLTVL.

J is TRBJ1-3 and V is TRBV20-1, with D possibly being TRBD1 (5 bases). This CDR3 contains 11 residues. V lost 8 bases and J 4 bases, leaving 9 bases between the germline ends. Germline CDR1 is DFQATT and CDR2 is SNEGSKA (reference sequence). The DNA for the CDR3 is TGCAGTTCCTGGGGGGGAAACACCATATATTTT. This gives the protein CSSWGGNTIYF.

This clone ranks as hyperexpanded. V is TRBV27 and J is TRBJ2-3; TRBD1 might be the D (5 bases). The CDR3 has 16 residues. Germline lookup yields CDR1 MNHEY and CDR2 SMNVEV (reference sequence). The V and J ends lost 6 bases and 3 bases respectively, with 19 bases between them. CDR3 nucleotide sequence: TGTGCCAGCAGCCCTTTCCAGGGAACGAGAACAGATACGCAGTATTTT. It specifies CASSPFQGTRTDTQYF.

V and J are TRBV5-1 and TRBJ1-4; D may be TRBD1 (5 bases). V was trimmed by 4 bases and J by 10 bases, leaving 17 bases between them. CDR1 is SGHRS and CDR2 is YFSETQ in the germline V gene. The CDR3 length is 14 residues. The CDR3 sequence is CASSPQAQGGKLFF. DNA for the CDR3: TGCGCCAGCAGCCCCCAAGCCCAGGGTGGAAAACTGTTTTTT.

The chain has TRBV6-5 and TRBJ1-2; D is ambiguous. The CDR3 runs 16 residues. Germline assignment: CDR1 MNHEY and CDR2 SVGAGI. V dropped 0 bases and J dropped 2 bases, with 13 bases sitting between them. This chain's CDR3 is CASSYSGSPRNYGYTF. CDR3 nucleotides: TGTGCCAGCAGTTACTCGGGGAGCCCGAGGAACTATGGCTACACCTTC.

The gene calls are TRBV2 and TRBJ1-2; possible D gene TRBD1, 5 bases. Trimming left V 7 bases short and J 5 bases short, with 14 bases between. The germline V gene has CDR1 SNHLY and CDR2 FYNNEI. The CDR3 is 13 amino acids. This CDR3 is CASTPGLLYGYTF. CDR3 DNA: TGTGCCAGCACCCCGGGACTGCTATATGGCTACACCTTC.

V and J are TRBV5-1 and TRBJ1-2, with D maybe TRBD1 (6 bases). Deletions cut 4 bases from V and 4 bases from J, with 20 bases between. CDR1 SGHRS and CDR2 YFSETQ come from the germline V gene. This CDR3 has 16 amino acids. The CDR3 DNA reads TGCGCCAGCAGCGCGGGGGGGACACAGGTTCCCTATGGCTACACCTTC. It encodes CASSAGGTQVPYGYTF.

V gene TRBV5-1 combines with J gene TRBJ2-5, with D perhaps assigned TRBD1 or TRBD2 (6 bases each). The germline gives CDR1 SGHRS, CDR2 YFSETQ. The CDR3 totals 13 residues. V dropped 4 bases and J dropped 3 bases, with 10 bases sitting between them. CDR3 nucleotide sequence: TGCGCCAGCAGCCCGGGGGCGGAAGAGACCCAGTACTTC. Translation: CASSPGAEETQYF. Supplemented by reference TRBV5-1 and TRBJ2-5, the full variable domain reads KAGVTQTPRYLIKTRGQQVTLSCSPISGHRSVSWYQQTPGQGLQFLFEYFSETQRNKGNFPGRFSGRQFSNSRSEMNVSTLELGDSALYLCASSPGAEETQYFGPGTRLLVL.

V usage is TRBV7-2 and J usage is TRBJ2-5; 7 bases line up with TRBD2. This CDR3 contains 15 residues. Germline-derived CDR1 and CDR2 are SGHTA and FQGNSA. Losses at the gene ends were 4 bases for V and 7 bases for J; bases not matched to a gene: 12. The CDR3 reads CASSSLSSGGGTQYF. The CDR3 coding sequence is TGTGCCAGCAGCTCACTCTCGTCGGGGGGTGGGACCCAGTACTTC.

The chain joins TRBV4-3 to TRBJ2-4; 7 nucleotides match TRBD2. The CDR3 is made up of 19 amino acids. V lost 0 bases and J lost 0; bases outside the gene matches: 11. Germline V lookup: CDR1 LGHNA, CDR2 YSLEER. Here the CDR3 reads CASSQDPPGTTLAKNIQYF. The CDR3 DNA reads TGCGCCAGCAGCCAAGACCCCCCGGGGACTACCCTAGCCAAAAACATTCAGTACTTC.

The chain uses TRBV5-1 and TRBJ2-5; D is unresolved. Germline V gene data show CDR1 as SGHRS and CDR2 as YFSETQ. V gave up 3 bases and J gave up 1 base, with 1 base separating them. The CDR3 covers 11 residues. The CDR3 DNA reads TGCGCCAGCAGCTCCCAAGAGACCCAGTACTTC. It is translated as CASSSQETQYF.

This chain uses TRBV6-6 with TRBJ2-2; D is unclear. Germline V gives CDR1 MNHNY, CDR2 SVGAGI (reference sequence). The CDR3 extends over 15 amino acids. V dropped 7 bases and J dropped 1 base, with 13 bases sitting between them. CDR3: CASNQERQNTGELFF. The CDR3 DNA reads TGTGCCAGCAACCAGGAAAGACAGAACACCGGGGAGCTGTTTTTT.